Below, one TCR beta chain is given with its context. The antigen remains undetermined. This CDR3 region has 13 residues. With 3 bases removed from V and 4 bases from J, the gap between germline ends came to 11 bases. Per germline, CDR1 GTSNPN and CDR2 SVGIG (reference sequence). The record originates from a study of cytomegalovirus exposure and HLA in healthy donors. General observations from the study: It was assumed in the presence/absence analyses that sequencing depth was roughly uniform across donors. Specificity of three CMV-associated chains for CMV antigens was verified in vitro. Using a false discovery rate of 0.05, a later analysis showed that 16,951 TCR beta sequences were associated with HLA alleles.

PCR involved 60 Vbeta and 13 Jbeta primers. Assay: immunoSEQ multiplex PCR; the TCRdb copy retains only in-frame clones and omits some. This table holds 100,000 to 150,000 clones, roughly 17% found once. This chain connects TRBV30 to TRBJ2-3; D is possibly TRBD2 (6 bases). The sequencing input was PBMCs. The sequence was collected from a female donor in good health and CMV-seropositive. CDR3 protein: CAWRGPGADTQYF. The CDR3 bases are TGTGCCTGGAGGGGACCGGGGGCAGATACGCAGTATTTT.